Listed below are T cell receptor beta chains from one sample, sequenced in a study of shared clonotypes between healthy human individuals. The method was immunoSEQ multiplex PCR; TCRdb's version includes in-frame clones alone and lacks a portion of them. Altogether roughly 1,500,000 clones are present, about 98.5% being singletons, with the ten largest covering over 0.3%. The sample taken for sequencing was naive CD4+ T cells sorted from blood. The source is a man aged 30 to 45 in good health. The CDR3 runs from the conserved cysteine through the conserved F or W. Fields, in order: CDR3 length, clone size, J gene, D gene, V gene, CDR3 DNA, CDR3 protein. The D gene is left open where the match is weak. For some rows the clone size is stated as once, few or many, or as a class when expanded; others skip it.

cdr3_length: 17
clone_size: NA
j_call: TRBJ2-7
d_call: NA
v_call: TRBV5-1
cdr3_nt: TGCGCCAGCAGCTTGGTGTCCCTCCAAGAGAAGGTCTACGAGCAGTACTTC
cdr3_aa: CASSLVSLQEKVYEQYF

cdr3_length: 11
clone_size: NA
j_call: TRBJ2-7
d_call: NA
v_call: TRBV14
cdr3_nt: TGTGCCAGCAGCCAAAGCTACGAGCAGTACTTC
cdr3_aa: CASSQSYEQYF

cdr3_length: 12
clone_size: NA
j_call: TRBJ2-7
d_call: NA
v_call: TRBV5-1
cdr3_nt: TGCGCCAGCAGCTTGGCCAAGAACGAGCAGTACTTC
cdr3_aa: CASSLAKNEQYF

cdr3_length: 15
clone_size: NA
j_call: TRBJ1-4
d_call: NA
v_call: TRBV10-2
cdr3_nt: TGCGCCAGCAGTGCAAACGGACGTAGCAATGAAAAACTGTTTTTT
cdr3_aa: CASSANGRSNEKLFF

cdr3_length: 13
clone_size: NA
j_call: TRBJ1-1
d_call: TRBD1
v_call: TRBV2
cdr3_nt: TGTGCCAGCAGCGCAGACAGGGGGACTGAAGCTTTCTTT
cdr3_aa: CASSADRGTEAFF

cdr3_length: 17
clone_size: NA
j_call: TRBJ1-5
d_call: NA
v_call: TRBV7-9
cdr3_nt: TGTGCCAGCAGCCCCGGGGGCAGTCCCTATAGCAATCAGCCCCAGCATTTT
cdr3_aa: CASSPGGSPYSNQPQHF

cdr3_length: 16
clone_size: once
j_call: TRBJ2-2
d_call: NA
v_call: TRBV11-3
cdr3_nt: TGTGCCAGCAGCCGAACACAGGGATCGGGCACCGGGGAGCTGTTTTTT
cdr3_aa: CASSRTQGSGTGELFF

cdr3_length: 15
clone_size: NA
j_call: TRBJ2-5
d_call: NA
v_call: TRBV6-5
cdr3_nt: TGTGCCAGCAGTTACAGGGGGGCTGGGGGAGAGACCCAGTACTTC
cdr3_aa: CASSYRGAGGETQYF

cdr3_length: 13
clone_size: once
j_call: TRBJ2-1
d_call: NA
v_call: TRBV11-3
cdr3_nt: TGTGCCAGCAGCTTAGGGTCTTACAATGAGCAGTTCTTC
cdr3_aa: CASSLGSYNEQFF

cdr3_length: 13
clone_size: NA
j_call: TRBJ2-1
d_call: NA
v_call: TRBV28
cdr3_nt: TGTGCCAGCAGTCAACTTACGGGGGATGAGCAGTTCTTC
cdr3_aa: CASSQLTGDEQFF

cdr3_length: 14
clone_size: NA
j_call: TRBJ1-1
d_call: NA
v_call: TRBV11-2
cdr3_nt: TGTGCCAGCAGCTTACAAGGGGATTACACTGAAGCTTTCTTT
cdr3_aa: CASSLQGDYTEAFF

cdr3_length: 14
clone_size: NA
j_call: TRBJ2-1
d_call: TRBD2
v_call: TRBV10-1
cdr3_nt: TGCGCCAGCAGTGGATGGACTAGCCTCGATGAGCAGTTCTTC
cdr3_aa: CASSGWTSLDEQFF

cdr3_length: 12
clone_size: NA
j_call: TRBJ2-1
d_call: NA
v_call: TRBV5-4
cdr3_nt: TGTGCCAGCAGCTTTCGGGCCTATGAGCAGTTCTTC
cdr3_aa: CASSFRAYEQFF

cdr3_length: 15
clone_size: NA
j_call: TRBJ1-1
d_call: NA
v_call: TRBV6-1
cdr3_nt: TGTGCCAGCAGTGAAGCGGGAGCGGGGCGCACTGAAGCTTTCTTT
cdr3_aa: CASSEAGAGRTEAFF

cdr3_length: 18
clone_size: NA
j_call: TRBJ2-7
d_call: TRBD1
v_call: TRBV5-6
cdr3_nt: TGTGCCAGCAGCCGTGTTTTAGGGGCAGGGGGCTTCTCCTACGAGCAGTACTTC
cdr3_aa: CASSRVLGAGGFSYEQYF

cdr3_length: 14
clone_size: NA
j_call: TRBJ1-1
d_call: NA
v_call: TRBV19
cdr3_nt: TGTGCCAGTAGTATAGGGCTAATGAACACTGAAGCTTTCTTT
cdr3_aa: CASSIGLMNTEAFF

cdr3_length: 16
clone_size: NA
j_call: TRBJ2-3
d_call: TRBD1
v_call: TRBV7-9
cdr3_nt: TGTGCCAGCAGCTTGTCAAAGGGGGCTCGCACAGATACGCAGTATTTT
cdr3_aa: CASSLSKGARTDTQYF

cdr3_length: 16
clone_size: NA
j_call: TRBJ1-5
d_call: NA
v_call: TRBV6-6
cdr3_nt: TGTGCCAGCAGTTCCACGGGGCAGAATGGCAATCAGCCCCAGCATTTT
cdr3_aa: CASSSTGQNGNQPQHF

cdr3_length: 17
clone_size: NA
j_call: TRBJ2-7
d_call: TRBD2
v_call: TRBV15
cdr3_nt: TGTGCCACCAGCAGAGTCCGACTAGCGGGAGCCCCCTACGAGCAGTACTTC
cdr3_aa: CATSRVRLAGAPYEQYF

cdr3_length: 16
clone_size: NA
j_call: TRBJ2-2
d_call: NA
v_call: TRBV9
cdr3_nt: TGTGCCAGCAGCGTGACCGGGACATTCAACACCGGGGAGCTGTTTTTT
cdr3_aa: CASSVTGTFNTGELFF

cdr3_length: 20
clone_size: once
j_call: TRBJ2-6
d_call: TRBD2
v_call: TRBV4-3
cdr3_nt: TGCGCCAGCAGCCCAAGATCGACTAGCGGGAGGGGAGCTGGGGCCAACGTCCTGACTTTC
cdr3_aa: CASSPRSTSGRGAGANVLTF

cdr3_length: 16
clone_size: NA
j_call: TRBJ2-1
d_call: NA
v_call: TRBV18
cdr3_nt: TGTGCCAGCTCACCACAGGGGCCAGGCTCCTACAATGAGCAGTTCTTC
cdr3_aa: CASSPQGPGSYNEQFF

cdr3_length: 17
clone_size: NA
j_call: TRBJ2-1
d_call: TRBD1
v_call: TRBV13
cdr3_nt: TGTGCCAGCAGCACCTGGACAGGGCCGTACCCATACAATGAGCAGTTCTTC
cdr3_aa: CASSTWTGPYPYNEQFF

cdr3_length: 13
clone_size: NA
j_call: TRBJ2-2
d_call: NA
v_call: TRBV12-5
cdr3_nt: TGTGCTAGTGGTTTGGACCCCATCGGGGAGCTGTTTTTT
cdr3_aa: CASGLDPIGELFF

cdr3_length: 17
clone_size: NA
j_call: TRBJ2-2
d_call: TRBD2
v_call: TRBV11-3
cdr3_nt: TGTGCCAGCAGCGACGGAAGCGGGACTTTCAACACCGGGGAGCTGTTTTTT
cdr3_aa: CASSDGSGTFNTGELFF

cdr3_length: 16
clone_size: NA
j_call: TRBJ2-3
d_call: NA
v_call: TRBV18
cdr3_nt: TGTGCCAGCTCACCTCTAGGACTCTCGAGCACAGATACGCAGTATTTT
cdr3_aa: CASSPLGLSSTDTQYF

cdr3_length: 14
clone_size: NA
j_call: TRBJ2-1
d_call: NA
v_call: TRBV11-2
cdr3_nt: TGTGCCAGCAGCTTAAGGTCTCCCTACAATGAGCAGTTCTTC
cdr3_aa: CASSLRSPYNEQFF

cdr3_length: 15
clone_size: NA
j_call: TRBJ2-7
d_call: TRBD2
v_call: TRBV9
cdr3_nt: TGTGCCAGCAGCGTATGGACTAGTTCTACTAGGGAGCAGTACTTC
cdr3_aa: CASSVWTSSTREQYF

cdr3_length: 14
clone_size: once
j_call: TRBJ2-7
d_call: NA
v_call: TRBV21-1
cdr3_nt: TGTGCCAGCTACGGACTACTAAGGGCCTACGAGCAGTACTTC
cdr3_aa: CASYGLLRAYEQYF

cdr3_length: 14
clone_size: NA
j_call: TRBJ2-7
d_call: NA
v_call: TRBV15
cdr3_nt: TGTGCCACCAGCAGAGTAGGAGGGTCCTACGAGCAGTACTTC
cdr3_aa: CATSRVGGSYEQYF

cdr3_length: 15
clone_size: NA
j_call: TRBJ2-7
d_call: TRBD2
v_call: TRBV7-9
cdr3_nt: TGTGCCAGCAGTGGTGTGGGACTAGAATCCTACGAGCAGTACTTC
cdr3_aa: CASSGVGLESYEQYF

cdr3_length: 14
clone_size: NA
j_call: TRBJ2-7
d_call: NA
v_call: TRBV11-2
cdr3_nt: TGTGCCAGCAGCTCCGGACAGCGTCCTCGGGAGCAGTACTTC
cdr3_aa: CASSSGQRPREQYF

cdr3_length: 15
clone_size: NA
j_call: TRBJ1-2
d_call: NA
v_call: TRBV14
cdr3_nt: TGTGCCAGCAGCCAAGATCTCAATTCTAACTATGGCTACACCTTC
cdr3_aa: CASSQDLNSNYGYTF

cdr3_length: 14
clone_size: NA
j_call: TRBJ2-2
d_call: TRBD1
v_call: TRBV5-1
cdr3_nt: TGCGCCAGCAGCTTGGGACAGGGAACCGGGGAGCTGTTTTTT
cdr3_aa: CASSLGQGTGELFF

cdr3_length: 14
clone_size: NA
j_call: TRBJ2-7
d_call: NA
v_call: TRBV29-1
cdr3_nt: TGCAGCGTTGTAAGCAGGGGTGCCCCCGGCGAGCAGTACTTC
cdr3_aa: CSVVSRGAPGEQYF

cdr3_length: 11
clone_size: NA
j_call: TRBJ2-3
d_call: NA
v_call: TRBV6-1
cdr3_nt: TGTGCCAGCAGGCAGGGGGATACGCAGTATTTT
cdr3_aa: CASRQGDTQYF

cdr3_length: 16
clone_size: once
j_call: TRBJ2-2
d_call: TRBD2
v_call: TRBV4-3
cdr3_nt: TGCGCCAGCAGCCAAGATCAGTTAGCGGGCGCCCCGGAACTGTTTTTT
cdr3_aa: CASSQDQLAGAPELFF

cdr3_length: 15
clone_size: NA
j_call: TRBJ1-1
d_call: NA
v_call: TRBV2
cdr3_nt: TGTGCCAGCAGTGATCGGCTGCGGGTGAACACTGAAGCTTTCTTT
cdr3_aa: CASSDRLRVNTEAFF

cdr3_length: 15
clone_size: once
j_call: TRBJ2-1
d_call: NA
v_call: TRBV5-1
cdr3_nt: TGCGCCAGCACCCCCCAAATTAGCTCCTACAATGAGCAGTTCTTC
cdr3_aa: CASTPQISSYNEQFF

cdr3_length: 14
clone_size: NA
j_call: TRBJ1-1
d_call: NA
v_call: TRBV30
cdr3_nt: TGTGCCTGGAGTGTACGGGGGTCGAACACTGAAGCTTTCTTT
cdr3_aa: CAWSVRGSNTEAFF

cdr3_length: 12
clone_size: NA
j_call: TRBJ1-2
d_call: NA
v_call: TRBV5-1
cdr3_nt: TGCGCCAGCAGCCACGACAGGCTTGGCTACACCTTC
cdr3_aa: CASSHDRLGYTF

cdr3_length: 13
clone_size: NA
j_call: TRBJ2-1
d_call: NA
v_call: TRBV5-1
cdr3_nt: TGCGCCAGCAGCACGGAGGGTTTAGATGAGCAGTTCTTC
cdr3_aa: CASSTEGLDEQFF

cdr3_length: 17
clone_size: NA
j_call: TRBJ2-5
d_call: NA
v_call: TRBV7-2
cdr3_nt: TGTGCCAGCAGCTTGTTCTTTCCCCCTCTCGGGAAAGAGACCCAGTACTTC
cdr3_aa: CASSLFFPPLGKETQYF

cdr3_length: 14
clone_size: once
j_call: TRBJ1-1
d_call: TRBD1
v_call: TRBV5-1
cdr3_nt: TGCGCCAGCAGCTCACAGGGGGATGATGTGAGGGCTTTCTTT
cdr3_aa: CASSSQGDDVRAFF